These 10 T cell receptor beta chains were all obtained from the same sample, sequenced in a study of blood T cells in healthy people across ages. PCR was performed a second time for roughly 6 to 12 cycles using a sample-barcoded 5' primer and a J-beta primer mix. MiXCR, run by TCRdb on the 5' RACE reads, gives a single entry per CDR3 protein. Of about 640,000 distinct CDR3 sequences listed, around 54% are singletons. What was sequenced was blood. The receptor set was obtained from a man in his sixties in good health.

The chain links TRBV7-2 to TRBJ1-2, with TRBD1 matching 11 bases. The trim removed 5 bases at V and 8 bases at J, leaving 10 bases unmatched. The CDR3 sequence is 15 residues long. Looked up from germline, CDR1 is SGHTA and CDR2 is FQGNSA. Written as DNA, the CDR3 is TGTGCCAGCAGCCCGCGGACAGGGGGCGGTGGGGGCTACACCTTC. Protein: CASSPRTGGGGGYTF.

In its sample, this clonotype was seen a few times. V gene TRBV7-9 combines with J gene TRBJ2-2; TRBD1 or TRBD2 may be the D gene (5 bases each). The CDR3 is made up of 20 amino acids. The V and J ends lost 1 base and 3 bases respectively, with 24 bases between them. CDR1 and CDR2 (germline): SEHNR, FQNEAQ (reference sequence). DNA of the CDR3: TGTGCCAGCAGCTTAGACTGGGGGACGGGTAAGCGGCGCTACACCGGGGAGCTGTTTTTT. Its protein product is CASSLDWGTGKRRYTGELFF.

This clonotype has ten or more counts. V and J are TRBV5-5 and TRBJ2-3, with 7 bases that match TRBD1. Germline CDR1 is SGHKS and CDR2 is YYEKEE (reference sequence). V shed 3 bases, J shed 5 bases, and the junction held 9 bases outside the gene matches. This CDR3 region has 15 residues. DNA for the CDR3: TGTGCCAGCAGCTGGTTACAGGGGCTCGGAGATACGCAGTATTTT. Amino acids: CASSWLQGLGDTQYF.

V usage is TRBV12-3 or TRBV12-4 and J usage is TRBJ2-7; TRBD1 might be the D (5 bases). V lost 5 bases to trimming and J lost 5 bases, with 16 bases between them. This CDR3 contains 14 residues. The CDR3 coding sequence is TGTGCCAGCAGTGGAGCTCAGGGATTGCACGAGCAGTACTTC. This encodes CASSGAQGLHEQYF.

Details on this clonotype: Sequence at one end of the junction differs from germline and may be a read error. The chain is built from TRBV5-1 and TRBJ2-5; 7 bases line up with TRBD1. The CDR3 covers 13 residues. Germline CDR1 and CDR2: SGHRS and YFSETQ. The CDR3 is CASSLPGGEAQYF. In DNA, the CDR3 is TGCGCCAGCAGCTTGCCAGGGGGAGAGGCCCAGTACTTC.

The genes are TRBV20-1 and TRBJ2-4, with D possibly matching TRBD1 (6 bases). Per germline, CDR1 DFQATT and CDR2 SNEGSKA (reference sequence). The V gene lost 2 bases and the J gene lost 3 bases, with 11 bases spanning the gap. The CDR3 spans 14 residues. CDR3 protein: CSARPTGIKNIQYF. The CDR3 nucleotides read TGCAGTGCTAGACCAACAGGGATCAAAAACATTCAGTACTTC.

The chain is built from TRBV15 and TRBJ2-7; the D gene is possibly TRBD1 (6 bases). The length of the CDR3 is 13 residues. Trimming left V 1 base short and J 6 bases short, with 10 bases between. From germline, CDR1 is LNHNV and CDR2 YYDKDF (reference sequence). CDR3 loop: CATSRGQGTEQYF. DNA of the CDR3: TGTGCCACCAGCAGAGGCCAGGGGACCGAGCAGTACTTC. Using reference TRBV15 and TRBJ2-7 for the parts outside the CDR3, the full variable domain is DAMVIQNPRYQVTQFGKPVTLSCSQTLNHNVMYWYQQKSSQAPKLLFHYYDKDFNNEADTPDNFQSRRPNTSFCFLDIRSPGLGDTAMYLCATSRGQGTEQYFGPGTRLTVT.

V and J are TRBV20-1 and TRBJ1-4; TRBD1 agrees at 9 bases. V was pared by 7 bases and J by 7 bases, with 7 bases of the junction left unmatched. CDR1 and CDR2 (germline): DFQATT, SNEGSKA (reference sequence). The CDR3 extends over 13 amino acids. The CDR3 DNA sequence: TGCAGTGGGGGACAGGGAATGGGTGAAAAACTGTTTTTT. Translated: CSGGQGMGEKLFF.

This sequence joins TRBV4-2 and TRBJ2-5, with 7 bases matching TRBD2. The CDR3 is 15 amino acids. V dropped 0 bases and J dropped 3; count of bases not matched to a gene: 4. CDR1 and CDR2 (germline): LGHNA, YNFKEQ. CDR3 DNA: TGTGCCAGCAGCCAAGATGGACTAGTTAAAGAGACCCAGTACTTC. It is translated as CASSQDGLVKETQYF.

The chain couples TRBV6-2 or TRBV6-3 to TRBJ2-5, with 13 bases identical to TRBD2. TRBJ2-7 matches the DNA end more closely, so the J call is doubtful. This CDR3 spans 16 amino acids. Germline V gene data show CDR1 as MNHEY and CDR2 as SVGEGT. The CDR3 sequence: CASSTGTSGAAYEQYF. CDR3 nucleotides: TGTGCCAGCAGTACGGGGACTAGCGGGGCGGCCTACGAGCAGTACTTC.